This T cell receptor beta chain was recovered during a study of T cell responses to AZD1222 COVID-19 vaccine. V was clipped by 5 bases and J by 2 bases; unmatched bases: 3. This CDR3 region has 15 residues. CDR1 and CDR2 (germline): MNHEY, SMNVEV (reference sequence). A note on this clone: Its antigen is undetermined.

Regarding the study as a whole: Donors, mostly white British, included more females; clonal diversity was possibly underestimated.

Libraries were prepared by immunoSEQ multiplex PCR; TCRdb keeps only in-frame clonotypes and omits some of them. The sample lists 100,000 to 150,000 clones, roughly 91% occurring once. This specimen was peripheral blood, taken 28 days after the second AZD1222 dose. This TCR was sampled from an adult who received the AZD1222 COVID-19 vaccine. This chain connects TRBV27 to TRBJ2-1; 10 nucleotides agree with TRBD1. As DNA, the CDR3 is TGTGCCAGCAGTCGGACAGGGGGAACCTACAATGAGCAGTTCTTC. Amino acid sequence: CASSRTGGTYNEQFF.